Listed below are T cell receptor beta chains from one sample, sequenced in a study of glioma-infiltrating T cells. TCRdb passed the multiplex PCR reads through MiXCR, listing each CDR3 protein once. Counted here are about 400,000 distinct CDR3 sequences, around 45% occurring once; the ten biggest clones make up 12%. The sample taken for sequencing was glioma tissue, nonneoplastic brain tissue, or PBMCs (not recorded which). The receptor source for this set is a human donor with low-grade glioma or glioblastoma, undergoing nonglioma brain surgery, or in good health (not recorded which). Each CDR3 is given with its conserved first and last residue. A D gene is named only where the DNA matches it firmly. The listing skips clone size in some rows; elsewhere it reads once, few, many or a size class.

- | TRBJ2-7 | TRBV10-3 | few | TGTGCCATCAGTGAGTCGTACTCTCCGATTTACGAGCAGTACTTC | CAISESYSPIYEQYF
TRBD2 | TRBJ2-2 | TRBV24-1 | - | TGTGCCACCAGTGATGGACTAGGGAGTCTCACCGGGGAGCTGTTTTTT | CATSDGLGSLTGELFF
- | TRBJ1-1 | TRBV29-1 | - | TGCAGCGTCCCCAACCTATGGCGGACTGAAGCTTTCTTT | CSVPNLWRTEAFF
TRBD2 | TRBJ2-3 | TRBV6-2/TRBV6-3 | few | TGTGCCAGCATATCGGGGCGGGAGATACCTAGCACAGATACGCAGTATTTT | CASISGREIPSTDTQYF
TRBD1 | TRBJ2-1 | TRBV27 | few | TGTGCCAGCAGTTTAACTTTGACAGGGGGGAATTCTGAGCAGTTCTTC | CASSLTLTGGNSEQFF
- | TRBJ1-3 | TRBV4-2 | - | TGTGCCAGCAGCCGACAATACAGGGACGGCTCTGGAAACACCATATATTTT | CASSRQYRDGSGNTIYF
- | TRBJ1-1 | TRBV20-1 | many | TGCAGGGGCAAGGGAGGGTACACTGAAGCTTTCTTT | CRGKGGYTEAFF
- | TRBJ1-1 | TRBV4-2 | few | TGTGCCAGCACCCCAATGGGGGGCGAGAACACTGAAGCTTTCTTT | CASTPMGGENTEAFF
- | TRBJ2-2 | TRBV24-1 | - | TGTGCCACCAGTGCTGTCGGACTCAACACCGGGGAGCTGTTTTTT | CATSAVGLNTGELFF
- | TRBJ2-3 | TRBV3-1 | - | TGTGCCAGCAGCCAATCTATTAAGGGCACAGATACGCAGTATTTT | CASSQSIKGTDTQYF
- | TRBJ1-3 | TRBV27 | many | TGTGCCAGCAGTCCCTTGACAGGATCTGGAAACACCATATATTTT | CASSPLTGSGNTIYF
TRBD2 | TRBJ2-1 | TRBV11-1 | - | TGTGCCAGCGCGGGGGGTTACTACAATGAGCAGTTCTTC | CASAGGYYNEQFF
TRBD1 | TRBJ2-1 | TRBV18 | - | TGTGCCAGCTCACTATGGACAGGGTTTGAGCAGTTCTTC | CASSLWTGFEQFF
- | TRBJ1-6 | TRBV7-9 | - | TGTGCCAGCAGCTTCACTCCGACAGACTATAATTCACCCCTCCACTTT | CASSFTPTDYNSPLHF
TRBD2 | TRBJ2-1 | TRBV5-4 | - | TGTGCCAGCAGCCCTGGACGAGCGGGAGGGCCTGAGTTCTTC | CASSPGRAGGPEFF
TRBD2 | TRBJ2-7 | TRBV27 | few | TGTGCCAGCAGCAGTAGCGGGGGGCCCCTACTCTACGAGCAGTACTTC | CASSSSGGPLLYEQYF
- | TRBJ1-2 | TRBV6-2/TRBV6-3 | many | TGTGCCAGCACCCCCGGGTTGGGGACGTGGAGCTACACCTTC | CASTPGLGTWSYTF
TRBD2 | TRBJ2-7 | TRBV27 | many | TGTGCCAGCAGTTTGGGGGGGACGGCGATCGGTTACGAGCAGTACTTC | CASSLGGTAIGYEQYF
TRBD1 | TRBJ1-1 | TRBV7-2 | few | TGTGCCAGCAGCTCGAGACGGCAGGGGGGGCCTGAAGCTTTCTTT | CASSSRRQGGPEAFF
- | TRBJ2-1 | TRBV20-1 | - | TGCAGTGCTAGGGGCGGAGCGTCTTACAATGAGCAGTTCTTC | CSARGGASYNEQFF